The 15 T cell receptor beta chains given below trace back to one sample, sequenced in a study of blood T cell repertoires in COVID-19. TCRdb keeps only in-frame clones here, not all; method: immunoSEQ multiplex PCR. This sample yields 150,000 to 200,000 clones, of which 80% to 85% are seen a single time; around 2.4% belongs to the top ten. Sequenced input: peripheral blood. The receptors were gathered from a human donor with acute or convalescent COVID-19. The donor label of this sample is uncertain.

This chain uses TRBV5-1 with TRBJ2-2; 10 positions agree with TRBD2. There are 18 residues in the CDR3. From germline, CDR1 is SGHRS and CDR2 YFSETQ. The ends lost 4 bases at V and 0 bases at J; junction bases unmatched: 9. CDR3 DNA sequence: TGCGCCAGCAGCCCGAGGGCTAGCGGGGGCTCGAACACCGGGGAGCTGTTTTTT. Translating it yields CASSPRASGGSNTGELFF.

The CDR3 coding sequence is TGCGCCAGCAGCTTTAACTCCGGGACAGGATACTCTGGGGCCAACGTCCTGACTTTC. Its translation is CASSFNSGTGYSGANVLTF. The chain has TRBV5-1 and TRBJ2-6, with 8 positions matching TRBD1. Germline CDR1 reads SGHRS; CDR2 reads YFSETQ. This CDR3 is built from 19 residues. The trim removed 2 bases at V and 0 bases at J, leaving 10 bases unmatched.

The chain couples TRBV5-1 to TRBJ2-7; TRBD2 agrees at 9 bases. Germline V gene sequence: CDR1 SGHRS, CDR2 YFSETQ. This CDR3 region has 15 residues. Unmatched junction bases numbered 5, after V lost 0 bases and J lost 4 bases. The CDR3 spells CASSLVAGGPYEQYF. In DNA form, the CDR3 reads TGCGCCAGCAGCTTGGTTGCGGGAGGGCCTTACGAGCAGTACTTC.

This chain joins TRBV14 and TRBJ2-1; D is perhaps TRBD2 (6 bases). Germline V gene data show CDR1 as SGHDN and CDR2 as FVKESK. The CDR3 has 15 residues. Trimming cost V 4 bases and J 4 bases, with 14 bases left between them. CDR3: CASSPSLARYNEQFF. The CDR3 nucleotides read TGTGCCAGCAGCCCGTCCCTAGCGAGATACAATGAGCAGTTCTTC.

The chain has TRBV6-6 and TRBJ1-1; 8 bases align to TRBD1. The CDR3 has 15 residues. Germline V gene lookup returns CDR1 MNHNY and CDR2 SVGAGI (reference sequence). The J segment lost 4 bases and the V segment lost 4 bases, leaving 8 bases of the junction unmatched. DNA for the CDR3: TGTGCCAGCAGTTTCTTAGACAGGGGCGGCACTGAAGCTTTCTTT. Translated, it gives CASSFLDRGGTEAFF.

The gene calls are TRBV25-1 and TRBJ2-5; D call uncertain. The ends were cut back, 2 bases at V and 0 bases at J, with 4 bases in the middle. CDR1 and CDR2 from the germline V gene are MGHDK and SYGVNS. CDR3 size: 13 residues. The CDR3 bases are TGTGCCAGCAGTGAACAGTACCAAGAGACCCAGTACTTC. Translating gives CASSEQYQETQYF.

This clone was recorded only once. The chain uses TRBV19 and TRBJ2-5, with a tentative D call TRBD1 (5 bases). Germline CDR1 and CDR2: LNHDA and SQIVND (reference sequence). The CDR3 contains 13 residues. The V end was cut by 5 bases, the J end by 5 bases, with 12 bases between. CDR3 DNA sequence: TGTGCCAGTAGTGCACAGGTAGATGAGACCCAGTACTTC. This sequence encodes CASSAQVDETQYF.

The J gene is TRBJ2-7, the V gene TRBV5-4; no reliable D call. V lost 0 bases and J 0 bases, leaving 10 bases between the germline ends. CDR3 length: 15 residues. The V gene's germline CDR1 is SGHNT and CDR2 YYREEE (reference sequence). In nucleotides, the CDR3 is TGTGCCAGCAGCTTGGAACCTGGGCGCTCCTACGAGCAGTACTTC. Translating gives CASSLEPGRSYEQYF.

This chain connects TRBV19 to TRBJ1-4, with 8 bases aligning to TRBD1. Unmatched junction bases numbered 16, after V lost 8 bases and J lost 14 bases. CDR3 size: 14 residues. Germline values: CDR1 LNHDA, CDR2 SQIVND (reference sequence). The CDR3 nucleotides read TGTGCCAGTGGGAAGACAGGGGACAGAAAAATGCTGTTTTTT. This encodes CASGKTGDRKMLFF.

This rearrangement joins TRBV2 to TRBJ2-6; 9 bases match TRBD2. J gave up 4 bases and V 7 bases, and 8 bases lay outside the gene matches. From germline, CDR1 is SNHLY and CDR2 FYNNEI. The CDR3 spans 16 residues. The CDR3 loop reads CASTPTSGSGANVLTF. In nucleotides, the CDR3 is TGTGCCAGCACTCCGACTAGCGGCTCGGGGGCCAACGTCCTGACTTTC.

The rearrangement joins TRBV23-1 to TRBJ2-2; D not certain. TRBV23-1 is assigned to the ORF class and has an uncertain function. CDR3 length equals 15 residues. V was clipped by 0 bases and J by 1 base, with 6 bases between them. The CDR3 region has the DNA TGCGCCAGCAGTCAATCGCTCAGGAACACCGGGGAGCTGTTTTTT. It yields the protein CASSQSLRNTGELFF.

This chain connects TRBV19 to TRBJ2-3; no definite D call. The CDR3 sequence is 14 residues long. Deletions cut 3 bases from V and 6 bases from J, with 13 bases between. CDR1 and CDR2 from the germline V gene are LNHDA and SQIVND (reference sequence). In DNA, the CDR3 is TGTGCCAGTAGTATTGGGCCGCCCGTGGATACGCAGTATTTT. The encoded protein is CASSIGPPVDTQYF.

This sequence joins TRBV7-2 and TRBJ2-3, with D maybe TRBD2 (6 bases). The CDR3 length is 17 residues. Trimming took 0 bases from V and 3 from J, leaving 16 bases between them. Germline assignment: CDR1 SGHTA and CDR2 FQGNSA. DNA for the CDR3: TGTGCCAGCAGCTTAGCGCTCCTCGCGGGATTGACAGATACGCAGTATTTT. Translated: CASSLALLAGLTDTQYF. Filled out from reference TRBV7-2 and TRBJ2-3, the complete variable domain reads GAGVSQSPSNKVTEKGKDVELRCDPISGHTALYWYRQSLGQGLEFLIYFQGNSAPDKSGLPSDRFSAERTGGSVSTLTIQRTQQEDSAVYLCASSLALLAGLTDTQYFGPGTRLTVL.

This chain joins TRBV9 and TRBJ2-7; 11 bases agree with TRBD1. Trimming removed 0 bases from V and 1 base from J; junction bases left unmatched: 9. CDR3 length: 18 residues. Germline-derived CDR1 and CDR2 are SGDLS and YYNGEE. The CDR3 here is CASSVVPPRDRGSYEQYF. The CDR3 nucleotides are TGTGCCAGCAGCGTAGTACCTCCCCGGGACAGGGGGTCCTACGAGCAGTACTTC.

The genes are TRBV30 and TRBJ2-5; a possible D gene is TRBD1 (6 bases). The CDR3 spans 13 residues. Trimming removed 3 bases from V and 5 bases from J, with 13 bases in between. Germline V gene lookup returns CDR1 GTSNPN and CDR2 SVGIG (reference sequence). CDR3 residues: CAWRSQGAETQYF. Written as DNA, the CDR3 is TGTGCCTGGAGGTCACAGGGTGCGGAGACCCAGTACTTC.